Presented here are 22 T cell receptor beta chains from one specimen sequenced in a study of identical twins. TCRdb redid the calling of the 5' RACE reads with MiXCR, one entry per CDR3 protein. Seen here are about 690,000 distinct CDR3 sequences, 5.5% to 7.5% observed once, and the top ten hold 1.5% to 2%. The sequenced sample was naive T cells sorted from blood. These receptors were collected from a man aged 18 to 29 in good health.

The chain has TRBV12-3 or TRBV12-4 and TRBJ1-2; tentative D call: TRBD1 (5 bases). V lost 5 bases and J 4 bases, leaving 14 bases between the germline ends. This CDR3 comprises 14 residues. The CDR3 loop is CASSPTTDVYGYTF. The CDR3 DNA follows: TGTGCCAGCAGTCCGACGACAGACGTCTATGGCTACACCTTC.

This clonotype was counted at least ten times. This chain uses TRBV5-5 with TRBJ2-7, with D maybe TRBD1 (6 bases). The V gene lost 4 bases and the J gene lost 3 bases, with 14 bases spanning the gap. CDR3 length: 14 amino acids. Germline values: CDR1 SGHKS, CDR2 YYEKEE (reference sequence). The CDR3, as DNA: TGTGCCAGCAGCCCCAGACAGGACAGCTACGAGCAGTACTTC. Protein: CASSPRQDSYEQYF. Supplemented by reference TRBV5-5 and TRBJ2-7, the full variable domain reads DAGVTQSPTHLIKTRGQQVTLRCSPISGHKSVSWYQQVLGQGPQFIFQYYEKEERGRGNFPDRFSARQFPNYSSELNVNALLLGDSALYLCASSPRQDSYEQYFGPGTRLTVT.

This clonotype has more than one count but fewer than ten. This chain connects TRBV7-2 to TRBJ2-7, with D tentatively TRBD1 or TRBD2 (5 bases each). The ends were cut back, 4 bases at V and 2 bases at J, with 9 bases in the middle. There are 13 residues in the CDR3. Looked up from germline, CDR1 is SGHTA and CDR2 is FQGNSA. The CDR3 DNA is TGTGCCAGCAGCTGGGGGAACACCTACGAGCAGTACTTC. Its protein is CASSWGNTYEQYF.

CDR3 DNA sequence: TGTGCCAGCAGCAGATATAGCGGGAGGAGCGTCGGGGCCAACGTCCTGACTTTC. Its protein is CASSRYSGRSVGANVLTF. The chain is built from TRBV21-1 and TRBJ2-6; TRBD2, the table's D call, was not compared with the DNA. TRBV21-1 is a recognized pseudogene. This CDR3 is 18 amino acids long.

At least ten counts were recorded for this clonotype. The chain combines TRBV10-3 with TRBJ2-4; D is ambiguous. The CDR3 runs 15 residues. Per germline, CDR1 ENHRY and CDR2 SYGVKD. V lost 5 bases, J lost 5 bases, and 16 bases lay in between. CDR3 amino acids: CAISPGGISENIQYF. The DNA of the CDR3 is TGTGCCATCAGTCCAGGTGGCATTTCTGAAAACATTCAGTACTTC.

Worth noting for this clonotype: A much larger clone lies a single base off, so this may be a read error. V gene TRBV4-3 combines with J gene TRBJ2-4; 10 positions agree with TRBD1. The CDR3 consists of 14 residues. Germline CDR1 and CDR2: LGHNA and YSLEER. The CDR3 is CASSQGTGADIEYF. The CDR3 region has the DNA TGCGCCAGCAGCCAGGGGACAGGGGCGGACATTGAGTACTTC.

The V gene is TRBV6-2 or TRBV6-3, the J gene TRBJ2-7; 7 bases match TRBD2. The V and J ends lost 4 bases and 2 bases, in that order; junction bases with no gene match: 5. CDR3 length: 14 residues. Germline V lookup: CDR1 MNHEY, CDR2 SVGEGT. CDR3 in amino acids: CASSLAGDPYEQYF. In DNA form, the CDR3 reads TGTGCCAGCAGTTTGGCGGGAGACCCCTACGAGCAGTACTTC.

This clonotype was seen repeatedly, ten times or more. V usage is TRBV5-5 and J usage is TRBJ1-5; D unresolved. Germline loops: CDR1 SGHKS, CDR2 YYEKEE (reference sequence). V was shortened by 4 bases and J by 4 bases, with 12 bases between the two germline ends. There are 14 residues in the CDR3. The CDR3 bases are TGTGCCAGCAGCCGTGAACAGCGGAATCAGCCCCAGCATTTT. It encodes CASSREQRNQPQHF.

This clonotype was seen at least ten times. The chain couples TRBV9 to TRBJ2-1; TRBD2 matches 7 bases. V was clipped by 10 bases and J by 10 bases; unmatched bases: 8. In germline, CDR1 is SGDLS, CDR2 YYNGEE. The CDR3 sequence is 11 residues long. The chain's CDR3 is CASQRDQEQFF. In DNA, the CDR3 is TGTGCCTCACAGCGGGATCAGGAGCAGTTCTTC.

The gene calls are TRBV6-5 and TRBJ1-2, with unresolved D. V lost 4 bases and J lost 6, with 9 bases in between. The CDR3 contains 12 residues. In germline, CDR1 is MNHEY, CDR2 SVGAGI. CDR3 sequence: CASSSGEHGYTF. The CDR3 nucleotides are TGTGCCAGCAGTTCCGGGGAGCATGGCTACACCTTC.

This clonotype was detected ten times or more. The rearrangement uses TRBV2 and TRBJ2-1; the match to TRBD2 covers 7 bases. Trimming at V came to 2 bases and at J to 9 bases, leaving 4 bases not matched to a gene. The CDR3 has 13 residues. Germline CDR1 SNHLY, CDR2 FYNNEI. The CDR3 coding sequence is TGTGCCAGCAGTGAATTTTCGGGAGGTGAGCAGTTCTTC. Protein: CASSEFSGGEQFF.

This clonotype was detected ten times or more. This rearrangement joins TRBV7-9 to TRBJ2-5, with D unresolved. The germline CDR1 and CDR2 sequences are SEHNR and FQNEAQ (reference sequence). Trimming removed 5 bases from V and 2 bases from J, with 15 bases in between. This CDR3 has 15 amino acids. The chain's CDR3 is CASSQSTGAQETQYF. CDR3 nucleotide sequence: TGTGCCAGCAGCCAATCGACCGGAGCTCAAGAGACCCAGTACTTC. Looking up the rest from reference TRBV7-9 and TRBJ2-5 gives the full variable domain: DTGVSQNPRHKITKRGQNVTFRCDPISEHNRLYWYRQTLGQGPEFLTYFQNEAQLEKSRLLSDRFSAERPKGSFSTLEIQRTEQGDSAMYLCASSQSTGAQETQYFGPGTRLLVL.

The V call is TRBV4-2, the J call TRBJ2-6; 7 nucleotides agree with TRBD1. The CDR3 has 18 residues. The junction had 7 bases not matched to a gene; V was cut back by 2 bases and J by 0 bases. Germline CDR1 and CDR2: LGHNA and YNFKEQ. CDR3 sequence: CASSQTGQRPSGANVLTF. Written as DNA, the CDR3 is TGTGCCAGCAGCCAAACGGGACAGCGTCCCTCTGGGGCCAACGTCCTGACTTTC.

This clonotype was counted only a few times. J is TRBJ2-5 and V is TRBV15; TRBD1 matches at 8 bases. The V gene's germline CDR1 is LNHNV and CDR2 YYDKDF (reference sequence). V lost 0 bases to trimming and J lost 4 bases; unmatched junction nucleotides: 4. The length of the CDR3 is 15 residues. The CDR3 sequence is CATSREVTGVETQYF. The CDR3 DNA reads as TGTGCCACCAGCAGAGAGGTGACAGGGGTAGAGACCCAGTACTTC.

This clonotype was seen a few times. V usage is TRBV7-9 and J usage is TRBJ2-7; D remains ambiguous. CDR3 length: 14 amino acids. Looked up from germline, CDR1 is SEHNR and CDR2 is FQNEAQ (reference sequence). V lost 5 bases to trimming and J lost 2 bases, with 13 bases between them. As DNA, the CDR3 is TGTGCCAGCAGCATTGGGGTTCGTCCCTACGAGCAGTACTTC. It encodes CASSIGVRPYEQYF.

This clonotype has a count of ten or more. The V and J genes are TRBV6-1 and TRBJ2-2, with TRBD1 as a possible D gene (5 bases). This CDR3 has 16 residues. The V end was cut by 7 bases, the J end by 0 bases, with 15 bases between. CDR1 is MNHNS and CDR2 is SASEGT in the germline V gene. The CDR3 loop is CASTSPAGTNTGELFF. The CDR3 nucleotides read TGTGCCAGCACCAGCCCGGCAGGGACGAACACCGGGGAGCTGTTTTTT.

This clonotype was counted at least ten times. This chain connects TRBV5-1 to TRBJ2-7; 7 bases fit TRBD1. The germline gives CDR1 SGHRS, CDR2 YFSETQ. V lost 5 bases, J lost 1 base, and 9 bases stayed unmatched. This CDR3 contains 15 residues. The CDR3 DNA reads as TGCGCCAGCAGAGGGACAGAGAAAAAGTCCTACGAGCAGTACTTC. It is translated as CASRGTEKKSYEQYF.

This clonotype was seen ten or more times. The rearrangement uses TRBV12-3 or TRBV12-4 and TRBJ1-1; no clear D gene. V gave up 5 bases and J gave up 4 bases, with 14 bases separating them. The CDR3 length is 14 residues. CDR3 amino acids: CASSPGPLGTEAFF. The CDR3, as DNA: TGTGCCAGCAGTCCCGGGCCCTTGGGCACTGAAGCTTTCTTT.

This chain connects TRBV4-1 to TRBJ1-4; the D is unclear. Per germline, CDR1 MGHRA and CDR2 YSYEKL. The ends were cut back, 0 bases at V and 5 bases at J, with 13 bases in the middle. CDR3 length: 16 residues. This CDR3 reads CASSQDRPWGNEKLFF. The DNA of the CDR3 is TGCGCCAGCAGCCAAGATAGGCCCTGGGGAAATGAAAAACTGTTTTTT.

The sample holds many counts of this clonotype. The V call is TRBV7-9, the J call TRBJ2-7; 7 bases match TRBD1. Trimming removed 3 bases from V and 3 bases from J; junction bases left unmatched: 5. CDR1 and CDR2 (germline): SEHNR, FQNEAQ (reference sequence). This CDR3 has 14 residues. CDR3 residues: CASSFGTAIYEQYF. CDR3 DNA: TGTGCCAGCAGCTTCGGGACAGCTATCTACGAGCAGTACTTC.

This clonotype was recorded many times. The V call is TRBV5-1, the J call TRBJ2-2; 11 bases match TRBD2. Per germline, CDR1 SGHRS and CDR2 YFSETQ. Unmatched junction bases numbered 9, after V lost 0 bases and J lost 5 bases. The CDR3 has 18 amino acids. CDR3 in DNA: TGCGCCAGCAGCTTGGAAACTAGCGGGAGACCCCAAACCGGGGAGCTGTTTTTT. Amino acid sequence: CASSLETSGRPQTGELFF.

The CDR3 DNA reads as TGCGCCAGCAGCTTTAGAGGACTAGCGGGAGGGCCCCCTGGGGCCCAGTACTTC. Translated, it gives CASSFRGLAGGPPGAQYF. The V gene is TRBV5-1, the J gene TRBJ2-5; 15 nucleotides match TRBD2. The CDR3 contains 18 residues. Per the germline V gene, CDR1 is SGHRS and CDR2 is YFSETQ. Germline trimming cut 2 bases from V and 9 bases from J; bases unmatched to any gene: 14. The variable domain in full, with the rest retrieved from reference TRBV5-1 and TRBJ2-5, is KAGVTQTPRYLIKTRGQQVTLSCSPISGHRSVSWYQQTPGQGLQFLFEYFSETQRNKGNFPGRFSGRQFSNSRSEMNVSTLELGDSALYLCASSFRGLAGGPPGAQYFGPGTRLLVL.